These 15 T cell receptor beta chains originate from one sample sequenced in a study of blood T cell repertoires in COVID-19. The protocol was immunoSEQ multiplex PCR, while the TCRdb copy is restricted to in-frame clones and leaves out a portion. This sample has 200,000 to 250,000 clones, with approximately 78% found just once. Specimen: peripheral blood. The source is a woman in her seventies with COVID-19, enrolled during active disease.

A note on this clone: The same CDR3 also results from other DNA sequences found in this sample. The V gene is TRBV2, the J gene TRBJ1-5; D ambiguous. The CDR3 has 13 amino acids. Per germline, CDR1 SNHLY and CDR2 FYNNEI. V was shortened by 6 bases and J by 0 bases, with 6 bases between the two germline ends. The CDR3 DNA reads TGTGCCAGCAGGAGGGATAGCAATCAGCCCCAGCATTTT. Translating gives CASRRDSNQPQHF.

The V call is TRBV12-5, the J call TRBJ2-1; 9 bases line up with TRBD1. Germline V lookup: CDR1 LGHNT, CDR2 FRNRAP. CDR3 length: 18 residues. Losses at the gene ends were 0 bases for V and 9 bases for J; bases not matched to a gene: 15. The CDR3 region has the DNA TGTGCTAGTGGTTTGGTCCTCGGGGGACAGGGTATCCGCGGTGAGCAGTTCTTC. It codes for CASGLVLGGQGIRGEQFF.

The CDR3 nucleotides read TGTGCCAGCAGCTCGACTAGATCCTCCTACGAGCAGTACTTC. Its protein is CASSSTRSSYEQYF. The rearrangement joins TRBV7-9 to TRBJ2-7, with a possible D match to TRBD2 (6 bases). CDR3 size: 14 residues. Trimming removed 4 bases from V and 0 bases from J, with 10 bases in between. Per the germline V gene, CDR1 is SEHNR and CDR2 is FQNEAQ (reference sequence).

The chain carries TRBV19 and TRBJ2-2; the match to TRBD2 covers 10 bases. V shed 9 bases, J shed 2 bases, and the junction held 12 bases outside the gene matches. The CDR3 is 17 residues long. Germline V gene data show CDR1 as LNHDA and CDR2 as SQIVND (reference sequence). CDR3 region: CASLSGRALTNTGELFF. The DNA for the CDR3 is TGTGCCAGCCTAAGCGGGAGGGCACTGACTAACACCGGGGAGCTGTTTTTT.

Written as DNA, the CDR3 is TGTGCCACCAGTGATTCGGGACAATATTACAATGAGCAGTTCTTC. It is translated as CATSDSGQYYNEQFF. The chain joins TRBV24-1 to TRBJ2-1, with D tentatively TRBD1 (6 bases). V lost 2 bases to trimming and J lost 4 bases, with 11 bases between them. CDR1 and CDR2 (germline): KGHDR, SFDVKD. The CDR3 has 15 residues.

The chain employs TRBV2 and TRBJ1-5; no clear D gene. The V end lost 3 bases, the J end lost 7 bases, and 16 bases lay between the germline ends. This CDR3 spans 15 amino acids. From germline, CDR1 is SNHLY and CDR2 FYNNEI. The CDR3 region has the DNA TGTGCCAGCAGTGATAAAACAGCCACTCTCCAGCCCCAGCATTTT. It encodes CASSDKTATLQPQHF.

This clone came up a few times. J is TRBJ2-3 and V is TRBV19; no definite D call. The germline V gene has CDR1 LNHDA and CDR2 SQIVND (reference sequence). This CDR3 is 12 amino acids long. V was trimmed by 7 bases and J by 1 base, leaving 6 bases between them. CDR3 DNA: TGTGCCAGTAATCGGGGCACAGATACGCAGTATTTT. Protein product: CASNRGTDTQYF.

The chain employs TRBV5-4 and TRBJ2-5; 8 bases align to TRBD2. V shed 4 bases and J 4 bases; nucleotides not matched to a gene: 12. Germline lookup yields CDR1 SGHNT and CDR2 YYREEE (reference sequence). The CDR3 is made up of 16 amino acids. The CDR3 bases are TGTGCCAGCAGCACACCCATCGGGGGGGCTACAGAGACCCAGTACTTC. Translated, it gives CASSTPIGGATETQYF.

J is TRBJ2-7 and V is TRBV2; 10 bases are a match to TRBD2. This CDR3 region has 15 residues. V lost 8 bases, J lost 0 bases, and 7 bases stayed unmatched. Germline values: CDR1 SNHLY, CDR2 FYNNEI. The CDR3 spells CASRQGLASSYEQYF. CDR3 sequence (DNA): TGTGCCAGCCGCCAGGGACTAGCGAGCTCCTACGAGCAGTACTTC.

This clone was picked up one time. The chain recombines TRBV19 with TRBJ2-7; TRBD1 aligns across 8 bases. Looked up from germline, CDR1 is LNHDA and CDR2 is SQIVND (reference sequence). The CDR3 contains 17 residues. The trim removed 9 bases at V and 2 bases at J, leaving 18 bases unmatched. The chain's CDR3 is CASQDRGSLGKAYEQYF. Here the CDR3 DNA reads TGTGCCAGCCAAGACAGGGGTAGCCTTGGGAAAGCCTACGAGCAGTACTTC.

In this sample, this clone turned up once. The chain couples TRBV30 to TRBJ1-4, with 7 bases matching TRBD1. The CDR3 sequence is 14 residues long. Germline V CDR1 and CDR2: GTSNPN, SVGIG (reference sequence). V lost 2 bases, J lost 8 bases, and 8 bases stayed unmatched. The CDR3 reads CAWSPTGNGEKLFF. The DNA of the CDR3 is TGTGCCTGGAGTCCGACAGGGAACGGAGAAAAACTGTTTTTT.

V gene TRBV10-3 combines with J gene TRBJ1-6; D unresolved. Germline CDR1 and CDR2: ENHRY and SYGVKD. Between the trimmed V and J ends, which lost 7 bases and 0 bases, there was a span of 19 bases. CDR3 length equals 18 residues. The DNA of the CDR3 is TGTGCCATCAATGGTGGAAGATTTGGGAGCTCCTATAATTCACCCCTCCACTTT. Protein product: CAINGGRFGSSYNSPLHF.

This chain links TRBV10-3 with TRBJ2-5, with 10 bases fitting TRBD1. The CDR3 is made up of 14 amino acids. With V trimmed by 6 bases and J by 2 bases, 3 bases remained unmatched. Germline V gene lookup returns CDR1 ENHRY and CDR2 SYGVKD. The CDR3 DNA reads TGTGCCATCAGACCGGGACAGGGGCAAGAGACCCAGTACTTC. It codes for CAIRPGQGQETQYF.

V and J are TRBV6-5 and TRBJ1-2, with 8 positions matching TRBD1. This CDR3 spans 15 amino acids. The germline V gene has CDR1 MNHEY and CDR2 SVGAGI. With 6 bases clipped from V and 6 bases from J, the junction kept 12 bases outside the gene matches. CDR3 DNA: TGTGCCAGCAGCCGAACCCTACAGGGGGGCGATGGCTACACCTTC. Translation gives CASSRTLQGGDGYTF.

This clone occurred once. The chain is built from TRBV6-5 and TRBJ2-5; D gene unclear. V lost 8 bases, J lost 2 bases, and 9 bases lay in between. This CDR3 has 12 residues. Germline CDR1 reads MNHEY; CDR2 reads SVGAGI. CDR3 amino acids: CASSRSQETQYF. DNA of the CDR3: TGTGCCAGCTCCCGGTCTCAAGAGACCCAGTACTTC.